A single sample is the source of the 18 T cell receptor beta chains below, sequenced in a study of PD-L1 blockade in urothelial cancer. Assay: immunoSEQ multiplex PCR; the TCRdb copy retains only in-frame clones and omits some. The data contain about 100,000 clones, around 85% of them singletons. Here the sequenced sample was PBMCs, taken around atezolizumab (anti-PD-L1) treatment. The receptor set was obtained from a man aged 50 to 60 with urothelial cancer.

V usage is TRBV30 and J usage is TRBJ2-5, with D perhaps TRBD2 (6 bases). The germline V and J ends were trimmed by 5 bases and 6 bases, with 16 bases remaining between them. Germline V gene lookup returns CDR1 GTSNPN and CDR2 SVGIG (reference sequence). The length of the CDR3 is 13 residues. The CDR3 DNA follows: TGTGCCTGGGCGGGACGGGGAGGAAAGACCCAGTACTTC. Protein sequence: CAWAGRGGKTQYF.

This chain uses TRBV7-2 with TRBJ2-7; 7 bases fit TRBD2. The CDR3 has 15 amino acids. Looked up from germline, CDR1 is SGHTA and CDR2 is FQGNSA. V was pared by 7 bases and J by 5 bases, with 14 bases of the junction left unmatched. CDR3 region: CASTLGPAGSNEQYF. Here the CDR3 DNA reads TGTGCCAGCACCCTCGGGCCAGCGGGGTCTAACGAGCAGTACTTC.

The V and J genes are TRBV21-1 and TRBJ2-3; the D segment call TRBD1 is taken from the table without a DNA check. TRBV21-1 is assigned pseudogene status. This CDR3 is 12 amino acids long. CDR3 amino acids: CASSGHTDTQYF. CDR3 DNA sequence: TGTGCCAGCAGCGGCCACACAGATACGCAGTATTTT.

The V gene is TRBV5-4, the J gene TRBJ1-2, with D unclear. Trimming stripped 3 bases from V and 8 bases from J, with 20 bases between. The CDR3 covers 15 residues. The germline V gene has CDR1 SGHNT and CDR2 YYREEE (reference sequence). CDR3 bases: TGTGCCAGCAGCTCCGAAGGCGGTCGGGGATTCGGCTACACCTTC. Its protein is CASSSEGGRGFGYTF.

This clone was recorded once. The CDR3 loop is CASAGSRGEKLFF. The CDR3 nucleotides are TGTGCCAGTGCGGGGAGTCGGGGGGAAAAACTGTTTTTT. The chain uses TRBV27 and TRBJ1-4; perhaps TRBD1 as D (5 bases). Germline CDR1 reads MNHEY; CDR2 reads SMNVEV (reference sequence). The V end was cut by 9 bases, the J end by 8 bases, with 16 bases between. The CDR3 loop spans 13 amino acids.

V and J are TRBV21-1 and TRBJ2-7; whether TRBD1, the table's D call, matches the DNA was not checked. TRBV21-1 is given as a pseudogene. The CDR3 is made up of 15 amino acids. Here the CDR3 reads CASRGARQGIYEQYF. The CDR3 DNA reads TGTGCCAGTAGGGGCGCGAGACAGGGAATCTACGAGCAGTACTTC.

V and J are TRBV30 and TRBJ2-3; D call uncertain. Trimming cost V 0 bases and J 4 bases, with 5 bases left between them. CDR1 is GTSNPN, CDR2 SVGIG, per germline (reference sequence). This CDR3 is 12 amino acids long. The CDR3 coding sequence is TGTGCCTGGAGTGTACAGTCAGATACGCAGTATTTT. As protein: CAWSVQSDTQYF.

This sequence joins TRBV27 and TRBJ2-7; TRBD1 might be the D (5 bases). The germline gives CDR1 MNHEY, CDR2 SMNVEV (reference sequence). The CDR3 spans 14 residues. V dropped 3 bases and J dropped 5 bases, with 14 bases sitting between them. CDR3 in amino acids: CASSFLQGKHEQYF. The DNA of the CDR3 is TGTGCCAGCAGTTTTCTCCAGGGTAAACACGAGCAGTACTTC.

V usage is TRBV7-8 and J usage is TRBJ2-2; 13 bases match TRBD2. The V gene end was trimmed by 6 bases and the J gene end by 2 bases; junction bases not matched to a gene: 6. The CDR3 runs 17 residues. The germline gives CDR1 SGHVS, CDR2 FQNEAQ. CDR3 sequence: CASRTGLAGLNTGELFF. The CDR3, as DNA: TGTGCCAGCAGAACGGGACTAGCGGGGCTCAACACCGGGGAGCTGTTTTTT.

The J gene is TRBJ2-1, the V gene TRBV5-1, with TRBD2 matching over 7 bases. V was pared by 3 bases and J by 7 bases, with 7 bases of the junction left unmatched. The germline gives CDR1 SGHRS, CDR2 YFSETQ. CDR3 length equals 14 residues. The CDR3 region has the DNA TGCGCCAGCAGCTCGACTAGCCTGAGGAATGAGCAGTTCTTC. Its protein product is CASSSTSLRNEQFF.

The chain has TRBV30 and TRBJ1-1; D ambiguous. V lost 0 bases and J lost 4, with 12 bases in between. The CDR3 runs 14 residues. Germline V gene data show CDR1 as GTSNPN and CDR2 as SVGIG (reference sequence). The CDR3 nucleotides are TGTGCCTGGAGTGTAGGAGGGAGGTCCACTGAAGCTTTCTTT. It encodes CAWSVGGRSTEAFF. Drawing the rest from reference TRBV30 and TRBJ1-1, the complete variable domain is SQTIHQWPATLVQPVGSPLSLECTVEGTSNPNLYWYRQAAGRGLQLLFYSVGIGQISSEVPQNLSASRPQDRQFILSSKKLLLSDSGFYLCAWSVGGRSTEAFFGQGTRLTVV.

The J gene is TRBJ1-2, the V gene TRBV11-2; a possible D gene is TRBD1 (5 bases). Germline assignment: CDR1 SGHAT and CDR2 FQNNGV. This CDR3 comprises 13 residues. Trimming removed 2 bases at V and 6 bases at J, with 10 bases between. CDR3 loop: CASSLQGRDGYTF. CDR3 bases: TGTGCCAGCAGCTTACAGGGTAGGGATGGCTACACCTTC.

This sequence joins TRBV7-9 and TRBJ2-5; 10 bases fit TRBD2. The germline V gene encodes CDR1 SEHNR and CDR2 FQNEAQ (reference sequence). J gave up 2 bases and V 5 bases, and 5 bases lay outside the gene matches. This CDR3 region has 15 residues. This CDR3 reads CASSGTSAGQETQYF. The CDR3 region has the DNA TGTGCCAGCAGCGGGACTAGCGCCGGGCAAGAGACCCAGTACTTC.

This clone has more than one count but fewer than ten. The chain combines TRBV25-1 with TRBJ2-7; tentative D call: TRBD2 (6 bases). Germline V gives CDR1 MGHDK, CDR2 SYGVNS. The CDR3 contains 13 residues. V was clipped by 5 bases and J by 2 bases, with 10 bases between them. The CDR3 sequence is CASSRAGTYEQYF. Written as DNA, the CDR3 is TGTGCCAGCAGTCGAGCGGGTACCTACGAGCAGTACTTC.

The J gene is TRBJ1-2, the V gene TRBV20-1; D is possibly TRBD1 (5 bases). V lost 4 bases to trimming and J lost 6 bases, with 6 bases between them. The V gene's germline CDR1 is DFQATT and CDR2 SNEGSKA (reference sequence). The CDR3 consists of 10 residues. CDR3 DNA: TGCAGTGCTACCAGGGATGGCTACACCTTC. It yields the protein CSATRDGYTF.

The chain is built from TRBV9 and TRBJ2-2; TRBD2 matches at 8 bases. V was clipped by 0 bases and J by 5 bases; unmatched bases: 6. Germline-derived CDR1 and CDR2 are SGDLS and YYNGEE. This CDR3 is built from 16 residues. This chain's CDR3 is CASSVGESGSTGELFF. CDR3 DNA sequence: TGTGCCAGCAGCGTAGGGGAAAGCGGGAGTACCGGGGAGCTGTTTTTT.

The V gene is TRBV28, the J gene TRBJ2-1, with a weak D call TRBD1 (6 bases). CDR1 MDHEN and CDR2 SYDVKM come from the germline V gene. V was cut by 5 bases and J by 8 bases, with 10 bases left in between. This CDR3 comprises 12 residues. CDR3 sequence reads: CASSSRGYEQFF. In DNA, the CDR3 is TGTGCCAGCAGTAGCAGGGGTTATGAGCAGTTCTTC.

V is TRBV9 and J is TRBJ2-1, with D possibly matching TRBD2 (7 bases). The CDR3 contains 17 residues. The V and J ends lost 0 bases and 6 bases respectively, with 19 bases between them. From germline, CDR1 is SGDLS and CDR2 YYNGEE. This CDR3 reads CASSVAWGAGLINEQFF. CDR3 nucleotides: TGTGCCAGCAGCGTAGCCTGGGGGGCGGGACTAATCAATGAGCAGTTCTTC. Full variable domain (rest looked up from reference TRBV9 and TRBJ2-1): DSGVTQTPKHLITATGQRVTLRCSPRSGDLSVYWYQQSLDQGLQFLIQYYNGEERAKGNILERFSAQQFPDLHSELNLSSLELGDSALYFCASSVAWGAGLINEQFFGPGTRLTVL.